This T cell receptor (beta chain) was captured by sequencing in a study of blood T cell repertoires in COVID-19. Across the study: Collection of acute and convalescent COVID-19 samples took place in the United States, Italy and Spain. The analysed material was cDNA or gDNA that came from T cells, B-cell-depleted T cells, or PBMCs.

Profiled with immunoSEQ multiplex PCR; TCRdb holds only in-frame clones, not every one. The data show 430,000 or so clones, 70% to 90% seen once. The CDR3 length is 12 residues. V shed 4 bases and J shed 7 bases, with 8 bases lying between them. Germline V CDR1 and CDR2: MDHEN, SYDVKM. Individuals drawn from 24 US areas were about 18 to 95 years old. Source material: PBMCs or T cells enriched from blood (not recorded which). The chain employs TRBV28 and TRBJ1-5; D unclear. The TCR originated in a woman aged 40 to 50 who had recovered from COVID-19. The DNA for the CDR3 is TGTGCCAGCAGTTCGTTCAGACAGCCCCAGCATTTT. Its translation: CASSSFRQPQHF.